These 18 T cell receptor beta chains came from one sample sequenced in a study of neurological immune-mediated disorders. From the 5' RACE reads, TCRdb called clonotypes with MiXCR, one entry per CDR3 protein. The sample lists roughly 45,000 distinct CDR3 sequences; about an eighth were seen once. Noted time point: longitudinal time-point 2. The sample taken for sequencing was PBMCs. Receptors were obtained from a male donor with HTLV-1-associated myelopathy (HAM/TSP).

This clonotype was detected many times. The chain joins TRBV29-1 to TRBJ2-5; the D gene is possibly TRBD1 (6 bases). Germline V gene data show CDR1 as SQVTM and CDR2 as ANQGSEA. Trimming pared 6 bases from V and 7 bases from J, leaving 15 bases between. The CDR3 loop spans 12 amino acids. The CDR3: CSVQDSPTTQYF. DNA for the CDR3: TGCAGCGTCCAGGACAGCCCAACGACCCAGTACTTC.

Many counts were recorded for this clonotype. The CDR3: CASSLRGQGSRSPLHF. In DNA, the CDR3 is TGTGCCAGCAGTTTACGCGGACAGGGTTCTCGGTCACCCCTCCACTTT. This chain joins TRBV12-3 or TRBV12-4 and TRBJ1-6; 8 bases are a match to TRBD1. The V gene end was trimmed by 2 bases and the J gene end by 10 bases; junction bases not matched to a gene: 10. The CDR3 spans 16 residues.

This clonotype was recorded a few times. This chain joins TRBV5-1 and TRBJ2-3, with 12 bases aligning to TRBD2. This CDR3 comprises 15 residues. Trimming removed 4 bases from V and 2 bases from J; junction bases left unmatched: 2. Per germline, CDR1 SGHRS and CDR2 YFSETQ. Written as DNA, the CDR3 is TGCGCCAGCAGCGGGACTAGCGGGTCCACAGATACGCAGTATTTT. Its protein product is CASSGTSGSTDTQYF.

Many counts were recorded for this clonotype. This chain uses TRBV6-2 or TRBV6-3 with TRBJ1-1, with D unclear. The V end lost 6 bases, the J end lost 0 bases, and 8 bases lay between the germline ends. The CDR3 consists of 13 residues. Germline loops: CDR1 MNHEY, CDR2 SVGEGT. The CDR3 sequence is CASRERLNTEAFF. The DNA for the CDR3 is TGTGCCAGCAGGGAGCGTTTGAACACTGAAGCTTTCTTT.

The CDR3 bases are TGTGCCAGCAGCTTAAGTGCCGGGGAGCTGTTTTTT. This codes for CASSLSAGELFF. This chain uses TRBV7-8 with TRBJ2-2; D gene unclear. V gave up 2 bases and J gave up 6 bases, with 4 bases separating them. The CDR3 is 12 amino acids. CDR1 SGHVS and CDR2 FQNEAQ come from the germline V gene.

This clonotype was observed at least ten times. The chain couples TRBV20-1 to TRBJ1-3; TRBD1 is a possible D gene (5 bases). Germline-derived CDR1 and CDR2 are DFQATT and SNEGSKA (reference sequence). V was shortened by 6 bases and J by 2 bases, with 11 bases between the two germline ends. The CDR3 is 13 amino acids. CDR3 sequence reads: CSARLGAGNTIYF. The CDR3 coding sequence is TGCAGTGCCAGGTTGGGGGCTGGAAACACCATATATTTT.

In this sample, this clonotype turned up many times. The V gene is TRBV7-2, the J gene TRBJ2-7; D is unresolved. Deletions cut 0 bases from V and 4 bases from J, with 10 bases between. This CDR3 is built from 14 residues. CDR1 is SGHTA and CDR2 is FQGNSA in the germline V gene. As DNA, the CDR3 is TGTGCCAGCAGCTTAGCGGCGACTTCGTACGAGCAGTACTTC. This sequence encodes CASSLAATSYEQYF.

This clonotype was counted many times. The CDR3, as DNA: TGCAGCATTCGCGATGGGATCTACTACTTC. Protein: CSIRDGIYYF. The gene calls are TRBV29-1 and TRBJ2-7; no clear D gene. V lost 8 bases, J lost 13 bases, and 18 bases lay in between. This CDR3 is 10 amino acids long. CDR1 is SQVTM, CDR2 ANQGSEA, per germline.

This clonotype was found many times. This chain links TRBV7-2 with TRBJ1-4, with D maybe TRBD1 (5 bases). V lost 5 bases and J 12 bases, leaving 22 bases between the germline ends. The CDR3 contains 15 residues. Looked up from germline, CDR1 is SGHTA and CDR2 is FQGNSA. As DNA, the CDR3 is TGTGCCAGCAGCCAGAGCGGAGGGGTTCTTGCGGAACTGTTTTTT. Protein: CASSQSGGVLAELFF.

This clonotype was observed at least ten times. The J gene is TRBJ1-2, the V gene TRBV6-2 or TRBV6-3; maybe TRBD1 (5 bases). The CDR3 covers 16 residues. In germline, CDR1 is MNHEY, CDR2 SVGEGT. Trimming stripped 0 bases from V and 4 bases from J, with 15 bases between. The CDR3 region has the DNA TGTGCCAGCAGTTACTCATCGGGACGGCTTTTCTATGGCTACACCTTC. Translating gives CASSYSSGRLFYGYTF.

This clonotype came up many times. The chain couples TRBV15 to TRBJ2-7; D is unclear. V was cut by 4 bases and J by 4 bases, with 5 bases left in between. The length of the CDR3 is 11 residues. Per the germline V gene, CDR1 is LNHNV and CDR2 is YYDKDF (reference sequence). Here the CDR3 reads CATSKGYEQYF. CDR3 sequence (DNA): TGTGCCACCAGCAAAGGATACGAGCAGTACTTC.

This clonotype was detected ten times or more. The chain carries TRBV9 and TRBJ2-3; TRBD2 is a possible D gene (7 bases). Germline V gene lookup returns CDR1 SGDLS and CDR2 YYNGEE. V was trimmed by 5 bases and J by 6 bases, leaving 16 bases between them. The CDR3 is made up of 14 amino acids. The CDR3 DNA follows: TGTGCCAGCAGGGGGGCTAGCGGCTCCGATACGCAGTATTTT. It is translated as CASRGASGSDTQYF.

This clonotype was recorded many times. This sequence joins TRBV20-1 and TRBJ2-3, with D perhaps TRBD1 (5 bases). Germline values: CDR1 DFQATT, CDR2 SNEGSKA (reference sequence). The V gene lost 5 bases and the J gene lost 0 bases, with 15 bases spanning the gap. The length of the CDR3 is 15 residues. CDR3 protein: CSAERRQGSTDTQYF. CDR3 nucleotide sequence: TGCAGTGCTGAGAGGCGGCAGGGAAGCACAGATACGCAGTATTTT.

This clonotype came up many times. This chain connects TRBV7-8 to TRBJ1-5, with D perhaps TRBD1 (5 bases). Trimming took 1 base from V and 6 from J, leaving 10 bases between them. Germline V CDR1 and CDR2: SGHVS, FQNEAQ. The CDR3 is 14 residues long. The CDR3: CASSLGRGIQPQHF. CDR3 bases: TGTGCCAGCAGCTTAGGTCGGGGGATTCAGCCCCAGCATTTT.

The chain uses TRBV6-6 and TRBJ2-7; 11 bases align to TRBD2. The length of the CDR3 is 15 residues. Germline V gene data show CDR1 as MNHNY and CDR2 as SVGAGI (reference sequence). Trimming took 6 bases from V and 0 from J; bases not matched to a gene: 4. CDR3: CASSTGLAVSYEQYF. In DNA, the CDR3 is TGTGCCAGCAGCACGGGACTAGCGGTCTCCTACGAGCAGTACTTC.

The gene calls are TRBV14 and TRBJ2-5; tentative D call: TRBD1 (6 bases). V lost 4 bases and J lost 4, with 10 bases in between. The CDR3 spans 13 residues. Germline assignment: CDR1 SGHDN and CDR2 FVKESK. CDR3 protein: CASSRGHPETQYF. Written as DNA, the CDR3 is TGTGCCAGCAGCCGGGGACACCCAGAGACCCAGTACTTC.

This clonotype has a count of ten or more. The V call is TRBV5-1, the J call TRBJ2-3, with 8 positions matching TRBD1. The CDR3 is 14 amino acids. The J segment lost 2 bases and the V segment lost 4 bases, leaving 3 bases of the junction unmatched. CDR1 SGHRS and CDR2 YFSETQ come from the germline V gene. The CDR3 protein is CASSGQGATDTQYF. CDR3 in DNA: TGCGCCAGCAGCGGGCAGGGGGCCACAGATACGCAGTATTTT.

This clonotype has a count of ten or more. The chain carries TRBV7-9 and TRBJ1-3; possible D gene TRBD1, 6 bases. CDR1 SEHNR and CDR2 FQNEAQ come from the germline V gene (reference sequence). Trimming stripped 5 bases from V and 8 bases from J, with 13 bases between. The CDR3 is 13 amino acids. CDR3 protein: CASSGQPADTIYF. CDR3 nucleotide sequence: TGTGCCAGCAGCGGACAGCCCGCGGACACCATATATTTT. Filled out from reference TRBV7-9 and TRBJ1-3, the complete variable domain reads DTGVSQNPRHKITKRGQNVTFRCDPISEHNRLYWYRQTLGQGPEFLTYFQNEAQLEKSRLLSDRFSAERPKGSFSTLEIQRTEQGDSAMYLCASSGQPADTIYFGEGSWLTVV.